The 30 T cell receptor beta chains below come from one sample, sequenced in a study of CD8+ T cells in alopecia areata. RNA was extracted and reverse transcribed into cDNA as the sequencing template. The data were produced by immunoSEQ multiplex PCR, yet TCRdb's version contains in-frame clones alone and is incomplete. The table lists 150,000 to 200,000 clones, about 63% of them singletons, with 14% to 15% in the top ten. The sample here was CD4+ T cells sorted from blood, taken at week 0. The source of these receptors is a human donor with alopecia areata.

This clone was observed a handful of times. This chain links TRBV7-8 with TRBJ2-5, with 11 bases identical to TRBD2. V lost 4 bases and J lost 5; bases outside the gene matches: 9. Germline assignment: CDR1 SGHVS and CDR2 FQNEAQ. The CDR3 length is 16 residues. This CDR3 reads CASSYMTSGVRETQYF. The CDR3 bases are TGTGCCAGCAGCTACATGACTAGCGGGGTTCGGGAGACCCAGTACTTC.

The chain couples TRBV29-1 to TRBJ2-1; no definite D call. CDR3 length: 15 amino acids. CDR1 is SQVTM and CDR2 is ANQGSEA in the germline V gene. V was clipped by 1 base and J by 0 bases, with 10 bases between them. The CDR3: CSVEGQPRSYNEQFF. CDR3 coding DNA: TGCAGCGTTGAAGGCCAGCCCCGCTCCTACAATGAGCAGTTCTTC.

The chain is built from TRBV7-9 and TRBJ1-1, with D perhaps TRBD1 (5 bases). The V and J ends lost 3 bases and 5 bases respectively, with 16 bases between them. CDR3 size: 15 residues. CDR1 is SEHNR and CDR2 is FQNEAQ in the germline V gene (reference sequence). The CDR3 sequence is CASSFWRGGETEAFF. CDR3 nucleotide sequence: TGTGCCAGCAGCTTCTGGCGGGGAGGGGAGACTGAAGCTTTCTTT.

V and J are TRBV4-1 and TRBJ1-1, with D unclear. V shed 0 bases and J shed 1 base, with 12 bases lying between them. Germline CDR1 MGHRA, CDR2 YSYEKL. The length of the CDR3 is 16 residues. CDR3 region: CASSQDPTGRNTEAFF. CDR3 coding DNA: TGCGCCAGCAGCCAAGATCCGACGGGAAGGAACACTGAAGCTTTCTTT.

The genes are TRBV29-1 and TRBJ1-5, with D perhaps TRBD1 (5 bases). The CDR3 length is 14 residues. Trimming pared 6 bases from V and 0 bases from J, leaving 12 bases between. CDR1 and CDR2 from the germline V gene are SQVTM and ANQGSEA. For the CDR3, the DNA is TGCAGCGTGGGGACGAAATATAGCAATCAGCCCCAGCATTTT. It yields the protein CSVGTKYSNQPQHF.

This clone was found a few times. The chain joins TRBV11-2 to TRBJ2-7; no clear D gene. The ends were cut back, 2 bases at V and 6 bases at J, with 5 bases in the middle. From germline, CDR1 is SGHAT and CDR2 FQNNGV. There are 11 residues in the CDR3. The CDR3, as DNA: TGTGCCAGCAGCTTATGGGCCGAGCAGTACTTC. Residues: CASSLWAEQYF.

This clone showed up just a few times. The DNA for the CDR3 is TGTGCCAGCAGCCGTAATTCTGAGCGCGGGGGGAGCTCCTACGAGCAGTACTTC. Its protein product is CASSRNSERGGSSYEQYF. The chain is built from TRBV4-2 and TRBJ2-7; 8 bases are shared with TRBD2. The CDR3 covers 18 residues. The V gene end was trimmed by 4 bases and the J gene end by 0 bases; junction bases not matched to a gene: 14. From germline, CDR1 is LGHNA and CDR2 YNFKEQ.

J is TRBJ1-2 and V is TRBV7-9, with 8 bases matching TRBD1. CDR3 length: 13 residues. Germline assignment: CDR1 SEHNR and CDR2 FQNEAQ (reference sequence). V shed 4 bases, J shed 10 bases, and the junction held 8 bases outside the gene matches. In nucleotides, the CDR3 is TGTGCCAGCAGCTATCAGGACAGGGACGACTACACCTTC. Encoded protein: CASSYQDRDDYTF.

This chain joins TRBV30 and TRBJ1-1, with no clear D. V was shortened by 1 base and J by 3 bases, with 3 bases between the two germline ends. This CDR3 contains 11 residues. Germline values: CDR1 GTSNPN, CDR2 SVGIG (reference sequence). The CDR3 reads CAWSGDTEAFF. The DNA for the CDR3 is TGTGCCTGGAGTGGGGACACTGAAGCTTTCTTT.

The rearrangement uses TRBV30 and TRBJ1-2; D gene ambiguous. Germline V gene sequence: CDR1 GTSNPN, CDR2 SVGIG (reference sequence). The CDR3 is made up of 13 amino acids. Trimming removed 2 bases at V and 7 bases at J, with 14 bases between. For the CDR3, the DNA is TGTGCCTGGAGTTCCGGGCATAGCGGTGGCTACACCTTC. It yields the protein CAWSSGHSGGYTF. Based on the CDR3 plus reference TRBV30 and TRBJ1-2, the full variable domain is SQTIHQWPATLVQPVGSPLSLECTVEGTSNPNLYWYRQAAGRGLQLLFYSVGIGQISSEVPQNLSASRPQDRQFILSSKKLLLSDSGFYLCAWSSGHSGGYTFGSGTRLTVV.

The chain recombines TRBV30 with TRBJ2-4; D unresolved. Germline-derived CDR1 and CDR2 are GTSNPN and SVGIG (reference sequence). The CDR3 contains 13 residues. Trimming stripped 1 base from V and 1 base from J, with 5 bases between. The CDR3 nucleotides are TGTGCCTGGAGTGGAGAGGCCAAAAACATTCAGTACTTC. It is translated as CAWSGEAKNIQYF. The whole variable domain, filled in from reference TRBV30 and TRBJ2-4, reads SQTIHQWPATLVQPVGSPLSLECTVEGTSNPNLYWYRQAAGRGLQLLFYSVGIGQISSEVPQNLSASRPQDRQFILSSKKLLLSDSGFYLCAWSGEAKNIQYFGAGTRLSVL.

The chain uses TRBV6-5 and TRBJ2-7; no firm D call. V lost 6 bases and J lost 2, with 14 bases in between. Germline-derived CDR1 and CDR2 are MNHEY and SVGAGI. The length of the CDR3 is 14 residues. CDR3 region: CASRRTYYAYEQYF. CDR3 coding DNA: TGTGCCAGCAGAAGGACGTACTATGCCTACGAGCAGTACTTC.

This sequence joins TRBV7-3 and TRBJ2-1; either TRBD1 or TRBD2 may supply D (5 bases each). The CDR3 is made up of 12 amino acids. CDR1 and CDR2 from the germline V gene are SGHTA and FQGTGA. V was trimmed by 5 bases and J by 9 bases, leaving 11 bases between them. The CDR3 nucleotides are TGTGCCAGCAGCACCCCAGGGAGTGAGCAGTTCTTC. It yields the protein CASSTPGSEQFF.

A few counts support this clone. This sequence joins TRBV9 and TRBJ1-6; 8 bases align to TRBD1. The ends lost 0 bases at V and 7 bases at J; junction bases unmatched: 9. The CDR3 has 17 residues. Germline V lookup: CDR1 SGDLS, CDR2 YYNGEE. CDR3 coding DNA: TGTGCCAGCAGCGTAGAACCACGGACAGGGAAGAATTCACCCCTCCACTTT. Encoded protein: CASSVEPRTGKNSPLHF.

This clone was counted only a few times. The V gene is TRBV29-1, the J gene TRBJ1-1, with 7 bases matching TRBD1. The junction had 6 bases not matched to a gene; V was cut back by 5 bases and J by 0 bases. The length of the CDR3 is 14 residues. Germline CDR1 and CDR2: SQVTM and ANQGSEA. CDR3 DNA: TGCAGCGTTATGGGACAGAGAATGAACACTGAAGCTTTCTTT. Protein: CSVMGQRMNTEAFF.

The chain employs TRBV7-2 and TRBJ2-7; D remains ambiguous. Trimming took off 0 bases at V and 0 bases at J, with 3 bases between the two ends. Germline values: CDR1 SGHTA, CDR2 FQGNSA. The CDR3 runs to 13 residues. CDR3 in DNA: TGTGCCAGCAGCTTAGCTACCTCCTACGAGCAGTACTTC. Its protein is CASSLATSYEQYF.

This clone has just a few counts. The chain links TRBV27 to TRBJ2-7; D is unresolved. Trimming removed 5 bases from V and 3 bases from J, with 11 bases in between. This CDR3 is built from 13 residues. Per the germline V gene, CDR1 is MNHEY and CDR2 is SMNVEV (reference sequence). The CDR3 is CASSPPLGYEQYF. CDR3 nucleotide sequence: TGTGCCAGCAGTCCACCCCTCGGCTACGAGCAGTACTTC.

The V gene is TRBV9, the J gene TRBJ2-1; TRBD2 might be the D (6 bases). Germline values: CDR1 SGDLS, CDR2 YYNGEE. The CDR3 loop spans 15 amino acids. V lost 4 bases, J lost 6 bases, and 17 bases lay in between. This CDR3 is CASSNRLGEANEQFF. The CDR3 region has the DNA TGTGCCAGCAGCAACCGACTAGGAGAGGCCAATGAGCAGTTCTTC.

The rearrangement links TRBV30 to TRBJ1-2; tentatively, D is TRBD1 (6 bases). There are 15 residues in the CDR3. V was pared by 2 bases and J by 3 bases, with 16 bases between. Germline values: CDR1 GTSNPN, CDR2 SVGIG (reference sequence). CDR3: CAWSKDRHRDYGYTF. DNA of the CDR3: TGTGCCTGGAGTAAAGACAGGCATCGGGACTATGGCTACACCTTC.

The V gene is TRBV4-1, the J gene TRBJ1-2; unclear D gene. This CDR3 spans 15 amino acids. The V and J ends lost 0 bases and 2 bases respectively, with 10 bases between them. Germline values: CDR1 MGHRA, CDR2 YSYEKL. The CDR3 loop reads CASSQDPQPNYGYTF. Written as DNA, the CDR3 is TGCGCCAGCAGCCAAGATCCCCAGCCCAACTATGGCTACACCTTC.

The genes are TRBV29-1 and TRBJ1-4, with D unclear. CDR1 and CDR2 (germline): SQVTM, ANQGSEA. V was cut by 6 bases and J by 0 bases, with 11 bases left in between. This CDR3 spans 14 amino acids. CDR3: CSVGPIATNEKLFF. CDR3 DNA sequence: TGCAGCGTAGGTCCTATTGCAACTAATGAAAAACTGTTTTTT.

The chain joins TRBV27 to TRBJ1-1; the D gene is possibly TRBD1 (6 bases). The CDR3 length is 13 residues. V dropped 4 bases and J dropped 5 bases, with 11 bases sitting between them. The germline V gene encodes CDR1 MNHEY and CDR2 SMNVEV (reference sequence). For the CDR3, the DNA is TGTGCCAGCAGTTACAGGGCAAGGACTGAAGCTTTCTTT. Its protein is CASSYRARTEAFF.

This clone was picked up a small number of times. This specimen includes other DNA sequences encoding the same CDR3. The chain carries TRBV6-1 and TRBJ1-2; D is unresolved. Trimming took off 3 bases at V and 0 bases at J, with 5 bases between the two ends. The CDR3 extends over 13 amino acids. The germline CDR1 and CDR2 sequences are MNHNS and SASEGT. The CDR3 DNA follows: TGTGCCAGCAGTGAGCATTCTAACTATGGCTACACCTTC. Residues: CASSEHSNYGYTF.

This sequence joins TRBV30 and TRBJ1-4; a weak D match, TRBD1 (6 bases). The CDR3 consists of 11 residues. The V end lost 3 bases, the J end lost 11 bases, and 10 bases lay between the germline ends. Looked up from germline, CDR1 is GTSNPN and CDR2 is SVGIG (reference sequence). CDR3 sequence (DNA): TGTGCCTGGAGGGACAGCGCGAAACTGTTTTTT. This translates into CAWRDSAKLFF.

This chain links TRBV7-9 with TRBJ2-7; TRBD2 is a possible D gene (5 bases). Trimming took 1 base from V and 8 from J, leaving 12 bases between them. Germline V gene lookup returns CDR1 SEHNR and CDR2 FQNEAQ (reference sequence). The CDR3 is 13 residues long. The CDR3 here is CASSLGFGGQQYF. In nucleotides, the CDR3 is TGTGCCAGCAGCTTAGGATTCGGAGGACAGCAGTACTTC.

The chain joins TRBV30 to TRBJ2-1; D is unresolved. Germline CDR1 and CDR2: GTSNPN and SVGIG (reference sequence). V shed 0 bases and J shed 12 bases, with 9 bases lying between them. CDR3 length equals 11 residues. The CDR3 loop reads CAWSVAGTQFF. In DNA, the CDR3 is TGTGCCTGGAGTGTAGCTGGTACGCAGTTCTTC.

The chain combines TRBV30 with TRBJ2-7; possibly TRBD1 or TRBD2 for D (5 bases each). V lost 3 bases and J lost 2, with 11 bases in between. Germline V CDR1 and CDR2: GTSNPN, SVGIG (reference sequence). CDR3 length: 13 amino acids. The CDR3 loop reads CAWRRGTPYEQYF. CDR3 sequence (DNA): TGTGCCTGGAGGAGGGGAACCCCCTACGAGCAGTACTTC. The variable domain in full, completed from reference TRBV30 and TRBJ2-7, reads SQTIHQWPATLVQPVGSPLSLECTVEGTSNPNLYWYRQAAGRGLQLLFYSVGIGQISSEVPQNLSASRPQDRQFILSSKKLLLSDSGFYLCAWRRGTPYEQYFGPGTRLTVT.

This rearrangement joins TRBV19 to TRBJ2-7; D uncertain. This CDR3 is 14 amino acids long. From germline, CDR1 is LNHDA and CDR2 SQIVND (reference sequence). V lost 5 bases and J 1 base, leaving 12 bases between the germline ends. The CDR3 coding sequence is TGTGCCAGTAGTTCCAAGCAAAGTTCCTACGAGCAGTACTTC. It yields the protein CASSSKQSSYEQYF.

J is TRBJ2-5 and V is TRBV4-1; D assignment may be TRBD1 or TRBD2 (5 bases each). Germline V gene lookup returns CDR1 MGHRA and CDR2 YSYEKL. V gave up 0 bases and J gave up 0 bases, with 20 bases separating them. The CDR3 length is 19 residues. The CDR3 nucleotides read TGCGCCAGCAGCCAAGATAAGGGACGCACGATTTGGTACCAAGAGACCCAGTACTTC. Its protein is CASSQDKGRTIWYQETQYF.

The chain joins TRBV13 to TRBJ2-7; TRBD1 aligns across 9 bases. The V gene's germline CDR1 is PRHDT and CDR2 FYEKMQ (reference sequence). This CDR3 comprises 17 residues. With V trimmed by 4 bases and J by 3 bases, 13 bases remained unmatched. CDR3 bases: TGTGCCAGCAGCTCAGGGACAGGGAGTCTCTCTATCTACGAGCAGTACTTC. Translation gives CASSSGTGSLSIYEQYF.